Listed below are T cell receptor beta chains from one sample, sequenced in a study of control samples from healthy donors and cancer patients. Only in-frame clones appear in the TCRdb table, and some are missing; sequencing was by immunoSEQ multiplex PCR. Of 60,000 or so clones listed, roughly 87% were seen once; the top ten hold 3.5% to 4%. What was sequenced was blood. All receptors derive from a man aged 45-65 years in good health. The CDR3 runs from the conserved cysteine through the conserved F or W. Fields, in order: J gene, V gene, CDR3 protein.

J: TRBJ2-3; V: TRBV3-1/TRBV3-2; CDR3: CASSQGPDTQYF
J: TRBJ2-5; V: TRBV29-1; CDR3: CSVEAFEGETQYF
J: TRBJ2-4; V: TRBV6-1; CDR3: CASSGGPPGAKNIQYF
J: TRBJ2-3; V: TRBV28; CDR3: CASSSGQSTDTQYF
J: TRBJ2-7; V: TRBV27; CDR3: CASSTRWEGLSYEQYF
J: TRBJ2-1; V: TRBV30; CDR3: CAWSVSGFSYNEQFF
J: TRBJ2-1; V: TRBV5-1; CDR3: CASSRTDNEQFF
J: TRBJ1-5; V: TRBV6-5; CDR3: CASRQGSNQPQHF
J: TRBJ2-7; V: TRBV18; CDR3: CASSPGASGSYEQYF
J: TRBJ2-7; V: TRBV7-2; CDR3: CASSQQPGPYEQYF
J: TRBJ2-1; V: TRBV27; CDR3: CASSDGTSGLDNEQFF
J: TRBJ2-7; V: TRBV4-1; CDR3: CASSQREMRGGEQYF
J: TRBJ1-5; V: TRBV24-1; CDR3: CATSDSDRFNQPQHF
J: TRBJ2-7; V: TRBV7-2; CDR3: CASSLNRAYEQYF
J: TRBJ2-7; V: TRBV6-2/TRBV6-3; CDR3: CASSYRGQNYEQYF
J: TRBJ2-7; V: TRBV9; CDR3: CASSGTSGGRNEQYF